This is a list of T cell receptor beta chains from one sample in a study of blood T cells in healthy people across ages. TCRdb independently ran MiXCR on the 5' RACE reads; one entry per CDR3 protein. Among 1.5 million to 2 million distinct CDR3 sequences, about 32% were seen once, and the ten largest hold about 11%. Sample: blood. Every receptor here comes from a young woman in good health. Both conserved end residues are trimmed from each CDR3.

TRBJ1-2 | TRBV29-1 | SVEVGGYGYT
TRBJ2-5 | TRBV7-3 | ASSPPGLEQETQY
TRBJ1-1 | TRBV10-1 | ASSEWTDGTEAF
TRBJ1-2 | TRBV27 | ASRRNLQGASVDSYT
TRBJ1-1 | TRBV5-1 | ASSLTQTNTKAF
TRBJ2-7 | TRBV4-1 | ASSQEGIGPEQY
TRBJ2-5 | TRBV3-1 | ASSHFRAGRVETQY
TRBJ2-7 | TRBV6-6 | ASGQGAGEQY
TRBJ1-6 | TRBV13 | ASRNTGGRLNSPLH
TRBJ2-5 | TRBV7-2 | ASSPDRGPETQY
TRBJ2-7 | TRBV11-2 | ASSSSTSFNEQY
TRBJ2-7 | TRBV12-3/TRBV12-4 | ASSFPAGDSYEQY
TRBJ2-6 | TRBV27 | ASRLRSSGANVLT
TRBJ2-1 | TRBV20-1 | SARDRLGYNEQF
TRBJ1-1 | TRBV18 | ASSPEKWPEAF
TRBJ2-3 | TRBV12-5 | ASGLDHTQY
NA | TRBV6-5 | ASRTGGLGTQY
TRBJ1-2 | TRBV20-1 | SARDINGYT
TRBJ2-7 | TRBV4-1 | ASSQYPSWTDSYEQY
TRBJ2-5 | TRBV20-1 | SAGDRGKAETQY
TRBJ2-7 | TRBV6-1 | ASSREVPDEQY
TRBJ2-1 | TRBV9 | ASSVFPQPNTSGQF
TRBJ1-2 | TRBV6-1 | ASSEGNRGLYGYT
TRBJ2-1 | TRBV27 | ASSLGLAGDNEQF
TRBJ2-1 | TRBV20-1 | SARYAGPSYNEQF
TRBJ2-1 | TRBV27 | ASRTGGSEQF
TRBJ1-1 | TRBV29-1 | SVEESMNTEAF
TRBJ2-7 | TRBV13 | ASSLGRGVQGYEQY
TRBJ2-3 | TRBV28 | ASSSRTSAYTDTQY
TRBJ2-1 | TRBV7-9 | ASSLAGVETQF
TRBJ2-5 | TRBV20-1 | SAPSGRAGETQY
TRBJ2-5 | TRBV10-3 | AISESTGVETQY
TRBJ2-3 | TRBV28 | ASLPSGQGGTDTQY
TRBJ1-4 | TRBV12-3/TRBV12-4 | ASSLGGKDEKLF
NA | TRBV20-1 | SARDRRLAGGEQY
TRBJ2-1 | TRBV9 | ASSVGTLHDEQF
TRBJ2-5 | TRBV9 | ASSVDGKETQY
TRBJ2-1 | TRBV6-1 | ASRSRGQGVYNERF
TRBJ2-7 | TRBV7-6 | ASSSLAGELGEQY
TRBJ1-1 | TRBV7-3 | ASSPSHGNTEAF